Shown below are 9 T cell receptor beta chains from a single sample sequenced in a study of fetal regulatory T cell absence and autoimmunity. Here immunoSEQ multiplex PCR was the method, and the copy in TCRdb shows in-frame clones only, minus some. The sample yields around 45,000 clones, approximately 83% seen once. Sequenced sample: cord blood. These receptors originate from a newborn boy with IPEX syndrome.

J is TRBJ2-3 and V is TRBV30; D not resolved. Germline V gene data show CDR1 as GTSNPN and CDR2 as SVGIG (reference sequence). CDR3 length: 13 residues. With 4 bases removed from V and 8 bases from J, the gap between germline ends came to 16 bases. This chain's CDR3 is CAWTRPEIATQYF. The CDR3 DNA reads as TGTGCCTGGACCAGGCCCGAGATCGCTACGCAGTATTTT.

This chain links TRBV4-1 with TRBJ2-2, with 7 bases aligning to TRBD1. J was trimmed by 3 bases and V by 2 bases; bases with no gene match: 9. The CDR3 has 17 residues. The germline V gene has CDR1 MGHRA and CDR2 YSYEKL. This chain's CDR3 is CASSQMPYQGDTGELFF. Here the CDR3 DNA reads TGCGCCAGCAGCCAAATGCCATATCAGGGGGACACCGGGGAGCTGTTTTTT.

There are a few counts of this clone. CDR3 loop: CASSSQMGAGNQPQHF. DNA of the CDR3: TGTGCCAGCAGTAGCCAAATGGGGGCAGGCAATCAGCCCCAGCATTTT. The chain is built from TRBV27 and TRBJ1-5, with a possible D match to TRBD1 (6 bases). V lost 5 bases and J 2 bases, leaving 16 bases between the germline ends. This CDR3 has 16 residues. Germline-derived CDR1 and CDR2 are MNHEY and SMNVEV (reference sequence).

The chain carries TRBV6-5 and TRBJ2-3; TRBD2 aligns across 11 bases. The CDR3 consists of 15 residues. Trimming at V came to 0 bases and at J to 4 bases, leaving 0 bases not matched to a gene. CDR1 is MNHEY, CDR2 SVGAGI, per germline. Written as DNA, the CDR3 is TGTGCCAGCAGTTACTCTAGCGGGAGGGCAGATACGCAGTATTTT. This translates into CASSYSSGRADTQYF.

The chain carries TRBV29-1 and TRBJ1-3; D gene unclear. V was shortened by 4 bases and J by 1 base, with 5 bases between the two germline ends. Germline assignment: CDR1 SQVTM and CDR2 ANQGSEA. CDR3 length equals 12 residues. The CDR3, as DNA: TGCAGCGTTGGAGCGTCTGGAAACACCATATATTTT. Protein: CSVGASGNTIYF. Full variable domain (rest looked up from reference TRBV29-1 and TRBJ1-3): SAVISQKPSRDICQRGTSLTIQCQVDSQVTMMFWYRQQPGQSLTLIATANQGSEATYESGFVIDKFPISRPNLTFSTLTVSNMSPEDSSIYLCSVGASGNTIYFGEGSWLTVV.

The chain carries TRBV27 and TRBJ2-3; 12 positions match TRBD2. With 10 bases clipped from V and 1 base from J, the junction kept 6 bases outside the gene matches. The CDR3 sequence is 15 residues long. Germline lookup yields CDR1 MNHEY and CDR2 SMNVEV (reference sequence). CDR3 sequence reads: CATSGGAPRTDTQYF. Written as DNA, the CDR3 is TGTGCCACTAGCGGGGGGGCTCCTCGCACAGATACGCAGTATTTT.

This clone has only a few counts. J is TRBJ2-3 and V is TRBV5-4, with D perhaps TRBD2 (5 bases). With 3 bases removed from V and 2 bases from J, the gap between germline ends came to 7 bases. The CDR3 runs to 13 residues. In germline, CDR1 is SGHNT, CDR2 YYREEE (reference sequence). The CDR3 reads CASSSGVTDTQYF. CDR3 coding DNA: TGTGCCAGCAGCTCCGGGGTCACAGATACGCAGTATTTT.

This clone came up a few times. The chain couples TRBV9 to TRBJ1-2; perhaps TRBD1 as D (6 bases). Trimming removed 2 bases at V and 2 bases at J, with 16 bases between. CDR3 length equals 16 residues. From germline, CDR1 is SGDLS and CDR2 YYNGEE. The CDR3 is CASSVDIRGQNYGYTF. The DNA for the CDR3 is TGTGCCAGCAGCGTCGATATCCGAGGACAGAACTATGGCTACACCTTC.

The chain combines TRBV4-1 with TRBJ1-4; D unclear. This CDR3 has 15 residues. V was pared by 4 bases and J by 4 bases, with 13 bases between. Germline loops: CDR1 MGHRA, CDR2 YSYEKL. The CDR3 DNA is TGCGCCAGCAGCCTAAGGAACAGTTATAATGAAAAACTGTTTTTT. This codes for CASSLRNSYNEKLFF.